Listed here are 10 T cell receptor beta chains from one sample, sequenced in a study of OX40 agonist ivuxolimab in advanced cancers. Generated by immunoSEQ multiplex PCR, the TCRdb table keeps only in-frame clones and is missing some. The profile shows approximately 48,000 clones, about 80% of them singletons. The sample consisted of CD4+ or CD8+ T cells sorted from blood, taken in a trial of the OX40 agonist ivuxolimab. The receptors derive from an adult with an advanced solid tumor such as melanoma, head and neck, liver or kidney cancer.

The chain recombines TRBV6-6 with TRBJ1-4, with D possibly matching TRBD1 (6 bases). The CDR3 consists of 13 residues. From germline, CDR1 is MNHNY and CDR2 SVGAGI (reference sequence). The germline V and J ends were trimmed by 11 bases and 8 bases, with 18 bases remaining between them. The DNA for the CDR3 is TGTGCCGGGGGGGCCAGGGCGGAGGAAAAACTGTTTTTT. Its protein is CAGGARAEEKLFF.

V and J are TRBV4-2 and TRBJ1-5; D perhaps matches TRBD1 (6 bases). This CDR3 region has 13 residues. The V end was cut by 4 bases, the J end by 4 bases, with 8 bases between. Germline V gene sequence: CDR1 LGHNA, CDR2 YNFKEQ. CDR3 DNA sequence: TGTGCCAGCAGCCGAGGGGGGAATCAGCCCCAGCATTTT. Residues: CASSRGGNQPQHF.

This clone was counted between two and nine times. This sequence joins TRBV5-1 and TRBJ2-7; either TRBD1 or TRBD2 may fit D (5 bases each). The CDR3 loop spans 14 amino acids. Per the germline V gene, CDR1 is SGHRS and CDR2 is YFSETQ. V was shortened by 4 bases and J by 6 bases, with 17 bases between the two germline ends. CDR3 residues: CASSPIGTSLEQYF. The CDR3 coding sequence is TGCGCCAGCAGCCCAATTGGGACCTCTCTCGAGCAGTACTTC.

This clone was picked up a small number of times. The chain links TRBV28 to TRBJ1-2, with no clear D. With 1 base removed from V and 7 bases from J, the gap between germline ends came to 7 bases. The CDR3 totals 12 residues. CDR1 MDHEN and CDR2 SYDVKM come from the germline V gene. As DNA, the CDR3 is TGTGCCAGCAGTTTATCCAACGGTGGCTACACCTTC. This translates into CASSLSNGGYTF.

This clone is medium-sized in the sample. This chain joins TRBV5-1 and TRBJ1-1; D is unclear. The CDR3 extends over 14 amino acids. Trimming pared 4 bases from V and 1 base from J, leaving 11 bases between. CDR1 is SGHRS and CDR2 is YFSETQ in the germline V gene. The CDR3 bases are TGCGCCAGCAGCAGAAGGGCCGAGAACACTGAAGCTTTCTTT. Residues: CASSRRAENTEAFF. Full variable domain (missing parts from reference TRBV5-1 and TRBJ1-1): KAGVTQTPRYLIKTRGQQVTLSCSPISGHRSVSWYQQTPGQGLQFLFEYFSETQRNKGNFPGRFSGRQFSNSRSEMNVSTLELGDSALYLCASSRRAENTEAFFGQGTRLTVV.

This clone was detected a few times. The V call is TRBV7-9, the J call TRBJ1-2; no clear D. Per germline, CDR1 SEHNR and CDR2 FQNEAQ (reference sequence). CDR3 length equals 16 residues. V was clipped by 1 base and J by 5 bases, with 17 bases between them. The CDR3 DNA sequence: TGTGCCAGCAGCTTAGTGGCTCCGACCTATGGGTATGGCTACACCTTC. Translated, it gives CASSLVAPTYGYGYTF.

This chain joins TRBV7-3 and TRBJ2-3, with a weak D call TRBD2 (5 bases). Germline V gene sequence: CDR1 SGHTA, CDR2 FQGTGA. The CDR3 is 13 amino acids. The ends were cut back, 6 bases at V and 1 base at J, with 8 bases in the middle. The DNA for the CDR3 is TGTGCCAGCAGGGTCGGGGGCACAGATACGCAGTATTTT. Translated: CASRVGGTDTQYF.

The chain has TRBV27 and TRBJ2-3, with D perhaps given as TRBD1 or TRBD2 (5 bases each). Germline CDR1 and CDR2: MNHEY and SMNVEV (reference sequence). The V end was cut by 1 base, the J end by 6 bases, with 11 bases between. This CDR3 is built from 14 residues. CDR3 coding DNA: TGTGCCAGCAGTTTATGGGACCACAGGGATACGCAGTATTTT. This encodes CASSLWDHRDTQYF.

The V gene is TRBV27, the J gene TRBJ2-7; D not certain. Per germline, CDR1 MNHEY and CDR2 SMNVEV (reference sequence). Trimming left V 5 bases short and J 2 bases short, with 1 base between. The CDR3 is 10 residues long. CDR3 coding DNA: TGTGCCAGCAGTGCCTACGAGCAGTACTTC. This sequence encodes CASSAYEQYF.

The chain is built from TRBV6-5 and TRBJ2-7; D gene uncertain. V dropped 0 bases and J dropped 0 bases, with 9 bases sitting between them. This CDR3 region has 15 residues. The germline V gene has CDR1 MNHEY and CDR2 SVGAGI. The CDR3 DNA reads TGTGCCAGCAGTTACTCGATCCTTAGCTCCTACGAGCAGTACTTC. Translating it yields CASSYSILSSYEQYF.